This T cell receptor (beta chain) was identified during a study of blood T cell repertoires in COVID-19. Some clones are missing from TCRdb's copy, which holds only in-frame ones; the method was immunoSEQ multiplex PCR. The sample comprises 140,000 or so clones, around 90% of which are singletons, and approximately 1.8% rests with the top ten. Germline values: CDR1 MDHEN, CDR2 SYDVKM. CDR3 length: 14 residues. V was shortened by 3 bases and J by 9 bases, with 18 bases between the two germline ends. The TCR sequence derives from a man between 65 and 85 years old with acute or convalescent COVID-19. The chain has TRBV28 and TRBJ2-7; a possible D gene is TRBD2 (7 bases). Sequencing used peripheral blood. CDR3 in DNA: TGTGCCAGCAGTTTGGGGGGGCGCCATGTCCCGCAGTACTTC. Amino acid sequence: CASSLGGRHVPQYF.